The present T cell receptor (beta chain) was sequenced within a study of Tregs in tolerant kidney transplant recipients (dated by TCRdb to 2018 to 2020). Looking at the study overall: Related donors were used in the transplants with nonmyeloablative bone marrow transplantation, and mixed chimerism was transient in the human trials. The study used TCRbeta sequencing to identify donor-specific regulatory T cells before combined kidney and bone marrow transplantation, then tracked those cells after transplant.

Worth noting for this clone: Its antigen is still unknown. Base qualities are not recorded, but no much larger clone differs from it by a single base.

CDR1 and CDR2, looked up from the germline V gene, are SGHAT and FQNNGV. The CDR3 contains 19 residues, cysteine and phenylalanine counted. Only the CDR3 part of the read is kept: 57 bases, read in frame from the first base. The germline V and J ends show losses of 6 bases and 0 bases respectively, and no gene match explains 19 bases of the junction. For TCRbeta CDR3 sequencing, genomic DNA from the sorted cells was extracted using the QIAGEN DNeasy Blood and Tissue Kit. High-throughput TCRbeta CDR3 sequencing was carried out commercially through immunoSEQ, with PCR amplification with bias correction and internal controls included. On the authors' methods: A unique productive TCRbeta sequence was defined by the CDR3 nucleotide sequence when primers matched, and otherwise by the CDR3 amino acid sequence together with the Vbeta and Jbeta genes. As a correction for sorting error, sequences shared between sorted populations at a frequency ratio of 2:1 or less were discarded, and the remaining shared sequences were assigned to the higher population. Donor-reactive sequences were defined as at least 5-fold expanded in CFSE-low cells versus unstimulated cells, with frequency of at least 0.01% in CFSE-low cells. Repertoire divergence was quantified by Jensen-Shannon divergence calculated from the top 100 TCRbeta sequences ranked by frequency. For samples with multiple sequencing runs, sorting error was corrected separately for each run before the runs were pooled. This is the immuneACCESS table as TCRdb keeps it, with only in-frame sequences that have V and J called. A part of the clones is gone; compared with another copy, unresolved V genes explain less than half, and the rest is unexplained. The V and J calls and clone size were taken over from that table, and D and trimming were inferred from the DNA. In this sample the table shows tens of thousands of clones, 80% to 95% of which occur a single time. 0.46% of the sample is in the top ten clones.

Points the paper makes about the study in general: Because the study included only a small number of patients, the results must be confirmed in larger populations and under other immunosuppression protocols. In tolerant patients, donor-specific Tregs expanded more than Tregs overall, which suggests antigen-driven rather than nonspecific expansion. Although technical replication error seemed to be minimal, the question of biological reproducibility was not addressed directly. The most biologically relevant and donor-specific TCRbeta repertoire appeared to be identified by expanding Tregs with activated donor B cells. PCR primers changed over time for some patients, so nucleotide-level comparison across those patients' samples was not possible.

The time point label for this specimen denotes: blood sample drawn before combined kidney and bone marrow transplant. Thawed PBMCs were FACS-sorted into unstimulated Tregs (CD4+CD25+CD127-), CD4+ non-Tregs (CD4+CD25-), CD4 cells and CD8 cells. Patients were several combined kidney and bone marrow transplant recipients from the ITN036ST trial, and only these trial subjects had samples available. Healthy control blood was separated into PBMCs by Ficoll density gradient and cryopreserved, and patient PBMCs were collected both before and after transplant. This material consisted of CD4+ T cells from blood, taken before the transplant. The receptor comes from a human donor who received a combined kidney and bone marrow transplant. This chain is built from TRBV11-2 and TRBJ2-7; 8 bases in the junction line up with TRBD2. This receptor carries the CDR3 CASSFSGGLGTRDSYEQYF. The DNA sequence is given as TGTGCCAGCAGTTTCTCAGGTGGGCTCGGGACTAGGGACTCCTACGAGCAGTACTTC.